Following are 32 T cell receptor beta chains from one sample sequenced in a study of regulatory T cells in long-lasting Graves disease. With iRepertoire HTBI primers and Arm-PCR of CDR3 regions, TCR beta libraries were built. TCRdb re-analysed the multiplex PCR reads in MiXCR, keeping a single row per CDR3 protein. The sample contains around 420,000 distinct CDR3 sequences, around 15% of which appear only once. Indicated time point: newly diagnosed GD, antithyroid drugs for less than 3 months. PBMC-extracted RNA yielded the TCR library. The input for sequencing was peripheral blood mononuclear cells (PBMCs), taken at new diagnosis, from a patient treated with antithyroid drugs. These receptors were collected from a female donor with Graves disease.

This clonotype was detected many times. The chain is built from TRBV6-1 and TRBJ2-7, with 7 bases that match TRBD2. Trimming cost V 6 bases and J 1 base; bases outside gene matches: 9. Germline V gives CDR1 MNHNS, CDR2 SASEGT. CDR3 length equals 15 residues. The CDR3 bases are TGTGCCAGCAGCCCCCGTGCTAGCGGTTCCTACGAGCAGTACTTC. Protein sequence: CASSPRASGSYEQYF.

This clonotype has a count of ten or more. The chain is built from TRBV7-3 and TRBJ1-6, with D tentatively TRBD1 (6 bases). The germline gives CDR1 SGHTA, CDR2 FQGTGA. V dropped 2 bases and J dropped 9 bases, with 14 bases sitting between them. This CDR3 has 15 residues. The CDR3 DNA follows: TGTGCCAGCAGCTTAGGTGGGGGGCGCGGTTCACCCCTCCACTTT. Translated, it gives CASSLGGGRGSPLHF.

There are a few counts of this clonotype. With a much larger clone just one base away, this may be a read error. The chain couples TRBV18 to TRBJ1-1; D not certain. The germline V and J ends were trimmed by 3 bases and 2 bases, with 10 bases remaining between them. Germline V lookup: CDR1 KGHSH, CDR2 LQKENI. This CDR3 is 14 amino acids long. DNA of the CDR3: TGTGCCAGCTCACCGCATCAAGTTAACACTGAAGCTTTCTTT. Protein sequence: CASSPHQVNTEAFF.

This clonotype was recorded many times. This rearrangement joins TRBV3-1 to TRBJ2-2, with 7 bases matching TRBD1. The CDR3 extends over 14 amino acids. Germline loops: CDR1 LGHDT, CDR2 YNNKEL (reference sequence). The trim removed 7 bases at V and 7 bases at J, leaving 9 bases unmatched. The DNA for the CDR3 is TGTGCCAGCATGAGTAAGGGGGCGAGCGGGGAGCTGTTTTTT. This translates into CASMSKGASGELFF.

This clonotype was detected ten times or more. The chain recombines TRBV28 with TRBJ2-7; no clear D. The length of the CDR3 is 10 residues. Looked up from germline, CDR1 is MDHEN and CDR2 is SYDVKM. With 8 bases removed from V and 4 bases from J, the gap between germline ends came to 6 bases. CDR3 sequence: CASGRYEQYF. DNA of the CDR3: TGTGCCAGCGGTCGATACGAGCAGTACTTC.

This clonotype showed up many times. This sequence joins TRBV20-1 and TRBJ2-5; D perhaps matches TRBD2 (7 bases). Trimming shortened V by 3 bases and J by 2 bases, and 13 bases separated the two germline ends. The germline V gene has CDR1 DFQATT and CDR2 SNEGSKA (reference sequence). This CDR3 has 14 residues. Here the CDR3 DNA reads TGCAGTGCTAGGACCGGGGGGCATCAAGAGACCCAGTACTTC. As protein: CSARTGGHQETQYF.

This clonotype was counted at least ten times. J is TRBJ1-4 and V is TRBV12-3 or TRBV12-4; D uncertain. The V end lost 0 bases, the J end lost 0 bases, and 5 bases lay between the germline ends. The length of the CDR3 is 15 residues. In DNA form, the CDR3 reads TGTGCCAGCAGTTTAGCTCCCGCAACTAATGAAAAACTGTTTTTT. This sequence encodes CASSLAPATNEKLFF.

About this clonotype: The junction differs from germline at one of its ends, possibly a read error. Here the CDR3 reads CASSLAGGWETQYF. CDR3 DNA: TGTGCTAGCAGCTTAGCAGGGGGCTGGGAGACCCAGTACTTC. The J gene is TRBJ2-5, the V gene TRBV7-7; 8 positions match TRBD1. The CDR3 covers 14 residues. From germline, CDR1 is SSHAT and CDR2 FNYEAQ (reference sequence).

The chain is built from TRBV30 and TRBJ1-5; D perhaps matches TRBD1 (5 bases). Per the germline V gene, CDR1 is GTSNPN and CDR2 is SVGIG (reference sequence). This CDR3 is built from 14 residues. V lost 5 bases and J lost 3, with 14 bases in between. In nucleotides, the CDR3 is TGTGCCTGGGGGGGAGCCCTCTACAATCAGCCCCAGCATTTT. Its translation is CAWGGALYNQPQHF.

This clonotype showed up many times. The chain couples TRBV6-5 to TRBJ1-1; 7 nucleotides agree with TRBD1. Germline V gene data show CDR1 as MNHEY and CDR2 as SVGAGI. The junction had 6 bases not matched to a gene; V was cut back by 0 bases and J by 5 bases. The CDR3 loop spans 15 amino acids. CDR3: CASSYSEGARTEAFF. CDR3 in DNA: TGTGCCAGCAGTTACTCAGAGGGGGCGCGGACTGAAGCTTTCTTT.

Many counts were recorded for this clonotype. V is TRBV2 and J is TRBJ1-4, with D possibly being TRBD1 (6 bases). The CDR3 loop spans 15 amino acids. The germline V gene encodes CDR1 SNHLY and CDR2 FYNNEI. Trimming cost V 6 bases and J 0 bases, with 11 bases left between them. The chain's CDR3 is CASRRDRPTNEKLFF. CDR3 coding DNA: TGTGCCAGCAGGAGAGACAGGCCAACTAATGAAAAACTGTTTTTT.

This clonotype was picked up many times. The chain employs TRBV9 and TRBJ2-2; the D is unclear. Deletions cut 2 bases from V and 5 bases from J, with 7 bases between. Germline assignment: CDR1 SGDLS and CDR2 YYNGEE. The CDR3 loop spans 13 amino acids. CDR3 protein: CASSVRLTGELFF. The CDR3, as DNA: TGTGCCAGCAGCGTTCGATTGACCGGGGAGCTGTTTTTT.

This clonotype was counted at least ten times. The chain employs TRBV11-2 and TRBJ1-2; D possibly corresponds to TRBD1 (6 bases). This CDR3 comprises 13 residues. CDR1 and CDR2 (germline): SGHAT, FQNNGV. V was trimmed by 5 bases and J by 2 bases, leaving 9 bases between them. CDR3 DNA: TGTGCCAGCAGCCGAGACAGGAACTATGGCTACACCTTC. This encodes CASSRDRNYGYTF.

Comments on this clonotype: A single base separates this from a much larger clone, so it may be a read error. J is TRBJ2-2 and V is TRBV11-1, with D perhaps TRBD2 (6 bases). The CDR3 spans 13 residues. Per germline, CDR1 SGHAT and CDR2 FQDESV (reference sequence). V gave up 10 bases and J gave up 7 bases, with 16 bases separating them. The CDR3 region is CANTREEGGELFF. The CDR3 nucleotides read TGTGCCAACACCAGGGAGGAAGGCGGGGAGCTGTTTTTT.

J is TRBJ1-4 and V is TRBV7-9, with D possibly matching TRBD1 (6 bases). The germline V gene encodes CDR1 SEHNR and CDR2 FQNEAQ (reference sequence). The CDR3 sequence is 13 residues long. The V and J ends lost 6 bases and 8 bases respectively, with 13 bases between them. CDR3 sequence: CASSFQTGEKLFF. The CDR3 DNA is TGTGCCAGCAGTTTCCAAACAGGGGAAAAACTGTTTTTT.

CDR3: CASSRPTSGGETQYF. CDR3 nucleotide sequence: TGTGCCAGCAGCCGACCGACTAGCGGGGGGGAGACCCAGTACTTC. This chain joins TRBV7-2 and TRBJ2-5, with 13 positions matching TRBD2. Germline V gene sequence: CDR1 SGHTA, CDR2 FQGNSA. The CDR3 runs to 15 residues. Trimming took 5 bases from V and 5 from J; bases not matched to a gene: 5. The complete variable domain, with remaining parts taken from reference TRBV7-2 and TRBJ2-5, reads GAGVSQSPSNKVTEKGKDVELRCDPISGHTALYWYRQSLGQGLEFLIYFQGNSAPDKSGLPSDRFSAERTGGSVSTLTIQRTQQEDSAVYLCASSRPTSGGETQYFGPGTRLLVL.

In its sample, this clonotype was seen many times. This chain joins TRBV27 and TRBJ1-5, with D unclear. V lost 5 bases to trimming and J lost 2 bases, with 13 bases between them. Germline V gives CDR1 MNHEY, CDR2 SMNVEV (reference sequence). This CDR3 has 15 residues. CDR3 sequence (DNA): TGTGCCAGCAGTCCTAGCTCTGTTGGCAATCAGCCCCAGCATTTT. Translation: CASSPSSVGNQPQHF.

This clonotype was detected many times. The V call is TRBV28, the J call TRBJ1-1; 8 nucleotides agree with TRBD1. With 4 bases clipped from V and 0 bases from J, the junction kept 4 bases outside the gene matches. Germline V gives CDR1 MDHEN, CDR2 SYDVKM. This CDR3 is 15 amino acids long. CDR3: CASSSYRGMNTEAFF. As DNA, the CDR3 is TGTGCCAGCAGTTCCTACAGGGGGATGAACACTGAAGCTTTCTTT.

The rearrangement uses TRBV6-2 or TRBV6-3 and TRBJ2-1; D remains ambiguous. Germline CDR1 reads MNHEY; CDR2 reads SVGEGT. V was clipped by 6 bases and J by 1 base, with 13 bases between them. This CDR3 has 15 residues. The CDR3 sequence: CASSPQERSYNEQFF. CDR3 bases: TGTGCCAGCAGCCCTCAGGAGCGTTCCTACAATGAGCAGTTCTTC.

A remark on this clonotype: This could be a read error, since a much larger clone is one nucleotide away. V is TRBV12-3 or TRBV12-4 and J is TRBJ1-6; D is unclear. CDR3 size: 15 residues. Trimming pared 3 bases from V and 8 bases from J, leaving 14 bases between. The CDR3 DNA is TGTGCCAGCAGTTTTGGCTTGTTGGCGGATTCACCCCTCCACTTT. Translation gives CASSFGLLADSPLHF.

A remark on this clonotype: An end of the junction does not agree with germline; a read error may underlie this. J is TRBJ2-1 and V is TRBV12-3 or TRBV12-4, with 13 bases aligning to TRBD2. The CDR3 runs to 14 residues. The CDR3 nucleotides are TGTGCCAGCAATTTAGGACTAGCGGGAGATGAGCAGTTCTTC. The encoded protein is CASNLGLAGDEQFF.

Of note for this clonotype: A far larger clone is a single base away, which makes a read error likely. The V gene is TRBV7-9, the J gene TRBJ1-6; TRBD1 agrees at 11 bases. J was trimmed by 5 bases and V by 1 base; bases with no gene match: 7. The CDR3 sequence is 18 residues long. Germline V gene lookup returns CDR1 SEHNR and CDR2 FQNEAQ (reference sequence). CDR3 DNA: TGTGCCAGCAGCTTAGGGACAGGGGGCTCCCGGGATAATTCACCCCTCCACTTT. Translated: CASSLGTGGSRDNSPLHF.

This clonotype was seen repeatedly, ten times or more. V is TRBV13 and J is TRBJ2-7; 9 positions agree with TRBD1. Germline assignment: CDR1 PRHDT and CDR2 FYEKMQ (reference sequence). This CDR3 is built from 14 residues. The trim removed 5 bases at V and 4 bases at J, leaving 6 bases unmatched. The CDR3 loop is CASSEGTGRYEQYF. CDR3 in DNA: TGTGCCAGCAGCGAAGGGACAGGGAGATACGAGCAGTACTTC.

The chain joins TRBV6-2 or TRBV6-3 to TRBJ2-1, with TRBD2 identical over 8 bases. V dropped 6 bases and J dropped 4; count of bases not matched to a gene: 5. Germline CDR1 is MNHEY and CDR2 is SVGEGT. The CDR3 consists of 14 residues. The CDR3 bases are TGTGCCAGCAGCCGACTAGCGCCTTACAATGAGCAGTTCTTC. Protein: CASSRLAPYNEQFF.

Ten or more counts support this clonotype. The V gene is TRBV20-1, the J gene TRBJ2-1; TRBD2 agrees at 13 bases. Germline V gives CDR1 DFQATT, CDR2 SNEGSKA (reference sequence). V gave up 6 bases and J gave up 9 bases; unmatched junction bases: 20. This CDR3 has 18 amino acids. The CDR3, as DNA: TGCAGTGCCGCAATAAGACTAGCGGGAGGCCTTAAGAATCGTGAGCAGTTCTTC. Protein sequence: CSAAIRLAGGLKNREQFF.

This clonotype showed up many times. This chain joins TRBV2 and TRBJ2-7; 8 positions agree with TRBD1. V was pared by 6 bases and J by 6 bases, with 10 bases of the junction left unmatched. The CDR3 has 14 residues. The germline V gene has CDR1 SNHLY and CDR2 FYNNEI. DNA of the CDR3: TGTGCCAGCAGGATACCGGGACAGGTTGGCGAGCAGTACTTC. This sequence encodes CASRIPGQVGEQYF.

A single count supports this clonotype. A read error may be the cause here, since a much bigger clone is one base away. J is TRBJ1-2 and V is TRBV7-2; D is unclear. The CDR3 consists of 12 residues. Germline CDR1 reads SGHTA; CDR2 reads FQGNSA. DNA of the CDR3: TGTGCCAGCAGCCAAGCAAACTATGGCCACACCTTC. Its protein is CASSQANYGHTF. The full variable domain, rest sourced from reference TRBV7-2 and TRBJ1-2, is GAGVSQSPSNKVTEKGKDVELRCDPISGHTALYWYRQSLGQGLEFLIYFQGNSAPDKSGLPSDRFSAERTGGSVSTLTIQRTQQEDSAVYLCASSQANYGHTFGSGTRLTVV.

The rearrangement links TRBV10-1 to TRBJ2-3; D gene ambiguous. The germline V gene encodes CDR1 WNHNN and CDR2 SYGVQD (reference sequence). The CDR3 length is 14 residues. V lost 5 bases and J lost 4, with 13 bases in between. CDR3 protein: CASSRTTRADTQYF. The CDR3 nucleotides read TGCGCCAGCAGTAGGACGACTCGGGCAGATACGCAGTATTTT.

The sample holds many counts of this clonotype. The chain joins TRBV28 to TRBJ2-4, with 8 bases matching TRBD1. CDR1 and CDR2 from the germline V gene are MDHEN and SYDVKM. Germline trimming cut 2 bases from V and 0 bases from J; bases unmatched to any gene: 3. The CDR3 has 16 amino acids. The CDR3 reads CASSLQGAQAKNIQYF. The CDR3 DNA is TGTGCCAGCAGTTTACAGGGGGCGCAAGCCAAAAACATTCAGTACTTC.

This clonotype was counted many times. The rearrangement joins TRBV29-1 to TRBJ2-3; possibly TRBD1 for D (6 bases). The V end lost 2 bases, the J end lost 3 bases, and 12 bases lay between the germline ends. The germline V gene encodes CDR1 SQVTM and CDR2 ANQGSEA. This CDR3 has 14 amino acids. The CDR3 is CSVEFRDITDTQYF. Written as DNA, the CDR3 is TGCAGCGTTGAATTCAGGGACATAACAGATACGCAGTATTTT.

This clonotype was seen ten or more times. The chain carries TRBV19 and TRBJ1-6, with D uncertain. The germline V gene encodes CDR1 LNHDA and CDR2 SQIVND (reference sequence). V shed 0 bases and J shed 8 bases, with 11 bases lying between them. CDR3 length: 15 amino acids. CDR3 in amino acids: CASSIEDPADSPLHF. Here the CDR3 DNA reads TGTGCCAGTAGTATAGAGGATCCCGCGGATTCACCCCTCCACTTT.

This clonotype was detected ten times or more. The V gene is TRBV20-1, the J gene TRBJ2-3, with D perhaps matching TRBD2 (6 bases). V lost 5 bases and J 0 bases, leaving 27 bases between the germline ends. Germline V CDR1 and CDR2: DFQATT, SNEGSKA (reference sequence). The CDR3 loop spans 19 amino acids. The CDR3 region is CSAPDYFSGNHPSTDTQYF. The DNA for the CDR3 is TGCAGTGCTCCCGATTACTTTAGCGGAAACCACCCTAGCACAGATACGCAGTATTTT.